This TCR beta chain was retrieved from a study of T cell clonality in common variable immunodeficiency. As regards this clone: Its antigen is currently unknown. The read terminates 3 residues ahead of where the CDR3 ends, so the germline J gene completes it.

Equal genomic DNA amounts from CVID and control samples were sequenced. Sequencing used immunoSEQ multiplex PCR; TCRdb keeps in-frame clones, though not all of them. The record shows 55,000 or so clones for this sample, with no singletons present. The CDR3 runs to 16 residues. Per germline, CDR1 LNHDA and CDR2 SQIVND (reference sequence). Study observations and caveats: Links between repertoire features and CVID complications were heterogeneity-limited. Fewer deletions and N-nucleotide insertions were reportedly seen in common variable immunodeficiency TCR beta sequences.

The chain is built from TRBV19 and TRBJ2-4; TRBD1 matches at 10 bases. The source material was peripheral blood mononuclear cells. This TCR derives from a person aged 18 to 70 in good health. CDR3 DNA, as far as it was read: TGTGCCAGTAGTGTATCGACAGGGGGCGCGGTCTATGGT. This translates into CASSVSTGGAVYG. The entire CDR3 reads CASSVSTGGAVYGQYF.